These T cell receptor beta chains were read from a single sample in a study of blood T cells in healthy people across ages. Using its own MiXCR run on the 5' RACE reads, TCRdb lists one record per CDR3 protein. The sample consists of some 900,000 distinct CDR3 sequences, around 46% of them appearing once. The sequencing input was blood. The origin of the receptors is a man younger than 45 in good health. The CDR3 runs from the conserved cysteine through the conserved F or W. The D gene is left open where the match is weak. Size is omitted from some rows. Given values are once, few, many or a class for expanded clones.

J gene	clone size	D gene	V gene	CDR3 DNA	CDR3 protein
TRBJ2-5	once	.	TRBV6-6	TGTGCCAGCAGTCCCCCCGGGACTGGAGCCGAGACCCAGTACTTC	CASSPPGTGAETQYF
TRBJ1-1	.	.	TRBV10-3	TGTGCCAACCAACAGGGTATTGACGCTGAAGCTTTCTTT	CANQQGIDAEAFF
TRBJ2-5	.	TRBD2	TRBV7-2	TGTGCCAGCAGCCCTGGGGGGGGTACTTTTTCGGCCCAGTACTTC	CASSPGGGTFSAQYF
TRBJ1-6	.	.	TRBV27	TGTGCCAGCAGTTTTAACTCTTTGGGGGCGCAGTCACCCCTCCACTTT	CASSFNSLGAQSPLHF
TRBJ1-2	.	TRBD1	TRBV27	TGTGCCAGCAGTTTCGGAGGACAGGGGGCGGAAGGCTACACCTTC	CASSFGGQGAEGYTF
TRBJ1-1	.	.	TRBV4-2	TGTGCCAGCAGCCAAGAGTCAGGGCAGGACACTGAAGCTTTCTTT	CASSQESGQDTEAFF
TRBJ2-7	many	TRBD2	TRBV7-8	TGTGCCAGCGGAGGGAAGCGGGGGAGCTCCTACGAGCAGTACTTC	CASGGKRGSSYEQYF
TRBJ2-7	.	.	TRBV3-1	TGTGCCAGCAGCCCGTTACGGGACAACTCCTACGAGCAGTACTTC	CASSPLRDNSYEQYF
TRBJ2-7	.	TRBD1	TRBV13	TGTGCCAGCAGCCGAACCACCGGGACAGGGTCCTACGAGCAGTACTTC	CASSRTTGTGSYEQYF
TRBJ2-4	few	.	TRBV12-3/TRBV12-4	TGTGCCAGCAGCCCAGGGGGGGTGGGAAACATTCAGTACTTC	CASSPGGVGNIQYF
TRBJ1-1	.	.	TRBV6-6	TGTGCCAGCGTCGCGGGCACTGAAGCTTTCTTT	CASVAGTEAFF
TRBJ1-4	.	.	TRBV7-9	TGTGCCAGCAGCAACTCCCCCGAACTGTTGTGGAATGAAAAACTGTTTTTT	CASSNSPELLWNEKLFF
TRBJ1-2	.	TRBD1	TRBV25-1	TGTGCCAGTACAGGGGGATGGGGTGGCTACACCTTC	CASTGGWGGYTF
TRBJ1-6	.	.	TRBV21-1	.	CASSEFGPGNSPLHF
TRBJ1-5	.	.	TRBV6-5	TGTGCCAGCAGACCCCTGGAGGTGTACAATCAGCCCCAGCATTTT	CASRPLEVYNQPQHF
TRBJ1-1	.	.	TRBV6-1	TGTGCCAGCAATGTGGGGCGGAGGAACACTGAAGCTTTCTTT	CASNVGRRNTEAFF
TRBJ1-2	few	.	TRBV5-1	TGCGCCAGCAGCTTGAATTTTGGGCAGCCTAACTATGGCTACACCTTC	CASSLNFGQPNYGYTF
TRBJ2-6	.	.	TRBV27	TGTGCCAGCAGTTTAGAAGGGCCTGGGGCCAACGTCCTGACTTTC	CASSLEGPGANVLTF
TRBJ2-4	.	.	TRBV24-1	TGTGCCACCAGTCTACCTTATAACCATGGACTAGCCAAAAACATTCAGTACTTC	CATSLPYNHGLAKNIQYF
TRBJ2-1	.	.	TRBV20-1	TGCAGTGCTAGAATGGGAACAATCAATGAGCAGTTCTTC	CSARMGTINEQFF
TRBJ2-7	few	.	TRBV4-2	TGTGCCAGCAGCCAAGGGAAATACAAACCTGAAAACTACGAGCAGTACTTC	CASSQGKYKPENYEQYF
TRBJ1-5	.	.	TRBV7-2	TGTGCCAGCAGCGTAACCCCGTGGGGCAATCAGCCCCAGCATTTT	CASSVTPWGNQPQHF
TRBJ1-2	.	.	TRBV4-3	TGCGCCAGCAGCCAAGATCTGGCAGGATACTATGGCTACACCTTC	CASSQDLAGYYGYTF
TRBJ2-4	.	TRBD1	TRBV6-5	TGTGCCAGCAGTTATAGACAGGGACGTCAGTACTTC	CASSYRQGRQYF
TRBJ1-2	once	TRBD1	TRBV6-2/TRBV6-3	TGTGCCAGCAGTCATCCGGGACAGGGGGCATATGGCTACACCTTC	CASSHPGQGAYGYTF
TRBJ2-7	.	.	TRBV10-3	TGTGCCATCAGTGAGTCGGAGGGGATCACCTACGAGCAGTACTTC	CAISESEGITYEQYF
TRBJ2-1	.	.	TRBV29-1	TGCGCCAAAGTGTACAATGAGCAGTTCTTC	CAKVYNEQFF